A single sample gave rise to the 20 T cell receptor beta chains below, sequenced in a study of monozygotic twins with inflammatory bowel disease. TCRdb reprocessed the 5' RACE reads, with one entry per CDR3 protein and no DNA. In total, the table holds approximately 400,000 distinct CDR3 sequences. The sequenced sample consisted of blood. The receptors stem from a human donor with ulcerative colitis or Crohn's disease, or a healthy co-twin of an affected twin (not recorded which).

This chain uses TRBV12-3 or TRBV12-4 with TRBJ1-1. There are 13 residues in the CDR3. CDR3 region: CASSFPRSTEAFF.

This chain links TRBV6-5 with TRBJ2-7; checking the TCRdb D call of TRBD1 is not possible without DNA. The CDR3 runs 15 residues. Looked up from germline, CDR1 is MNHEY and CDR2 is SVGAGI. The CDR3 is CASSSDRLVLYEQYF.

This sequence joins TRBV7-9 and TRBJ1-2. The CDR3 loop spans 14 amino acids. In germline, CDR1 is SEHNR, CDR2 FQNEAQ (reference sequence). The CDR3 region is CASSLGEGNYGYTF.

The chain joins TRBV6-6 to TRBJ1-1; TCRdb gives TRBD1 as the D gene, but with no DNA this cannot be confirmed. CDR1 and CDR2 from the germline V gene are MNHNY and SVGAGI (reference sequence). This CDR3 is built from 12 residues. The CDR3 protein is CASSRQGFEAFF.

This chain joins TRBV10-3 and TRBJ2-3; TCRdb indicates TRBD1, and absent DNA this call remains unverified. This CDR3 is 15 amino acids long. Germline CDR1 reads ENHRY; CDR2 reads SYGVKD. The CDR3 sequence: CAISEVGGATDTQYF.

This chain links TRBV20-1 with TRBJ2-7; TCRdb's D call of TRBD1 is untestable without DNA. Germline loops: CDR1 DFQATT, CDR2 SNEGSKA (reference sequence). This CDR3 has 13 residues. This CDR3 is CSARRQGAYEQYF.

This chain connects TRBV9 to TRBJ1-2; TCRdb outputs TRBD1, but without DNA this stays unchecked. Per germline, CDR1 SGDLS and CDR2 YYNGEE. CDR3 size: 17 residues. The CDR3 sequence is CASSVAGEGLPGYGYTF.

The rearrangement links TRBV11-2 to TRBJ1-4; TCRdb returns TRBD1, unconfirmable since there is no DNA. Germline V gives CDR1 SGHAT, CDR2 FQNNGV. The CDR3 has 16 amino acids. This chain's CDR3 is CASSLSTAIGDEKLFF.

The CDR3 sequence is CASSILAGSTDTQYF. The rearrangement links TRBV5-4 to TRBJ2-3; with no DNA, the TCRdb D assignment of TRBD2 cannot be verified. The CDR3 consists of 15 residues. Per germline, CDR1 SGHNT and CDR2 YYREEE (reference sequence). The variable domain in full, completed from reference TRBV5-4 and TRBJ2-3, reads ETGVTQSPTHLIKTRGQQVTLRCSSQSGHNTVSWYQQALGQGPQFIFQYYREEENGRGNFPPRFSGLQFPNYSSELNVNALELDDSALYLCASSILAGSTDTQYFGPGTRLTVL.

This chain connects TRBV6-2 or TRBV6-3 to TRBJ2-2; lacking DNA, the TRBD1 call made by TCRdb goes unchecked. CDR3 length: 15 residues. Germline lookup yields CDR1 MNHEY and CDR2 SVGEGT. The chain's CDR3 is CASTFGTGHTGELFF.

The V gene is TRBV3-1, the J gene TRBJ2-5; TCRdb designates TRBD1, a call that cannot be tested without DNA. Germline CDR1 LGHDT, CDR2 YNNKEL (reference sequence). The CDR3 contains 14 residues. Here the CDR3 reads CASSQADRAETQYF.

The chain links TRBV7-2 to TRBJ1-1; TCRdb's assignment of TRBD1 cannot be checked, as there is no DNA. The CDR3 is 14 amino acids. Germline-derived CDR1 and CDR2 are SGHTA and FQGNSA. CDR3 amino acids: CASSKRQGSTEAFF.

V and J are TRBV12-3 or TRBV12-4 and TRBJ1-5; TCRdb gives TRBD1 as the D gene, but with no DNA this cannot be confirmed. This CDR3 contains 16 residues. CDR3 loop: CASSPGRTAPNQPQHF.

The chain is built from TRBV29-1 and TRBJ2-7. Germline values: CDR1 SQVTM, CDR2 ANQGSEA. The CDR3 totals 13 residues. The CDR3 is CSPDRRFSYEQYF.

This rearrangement joins TRBV27 to TRBJ2-1; TCRdb outputs TRBD2, but without DNA this stays unchecked. Germline CDR1 is MNHEY and CDR2 is SMNVEV (reference sequence). This CDR3 has 15 amino acids. The CDR3 protein is CASSLESYGYNEQFF.

The chain joins TRBV20-1 to TRBJ2-7. Germline-derived CDR1 and CDR2 are DFQATT and SNEGSKA (reference sequence). CDR3 length: 12 residues. This CDR3 reads CSVADSSYEQYF.

V usage is TRBV12-3 or TRBV12-4 and J usage is TRBJ2-1; TCRdb returns TRBD1, unconfirmable since there is no DNA. There are 14 residues in the CDR3. Here the CDR3 reads CASSLSGGSDEQFF.

The chain is built from TRBV4-1 and TRBJ1-2; TCRdb's assignment of TRBD1 cannot be checked, as there is no DNA. The CDR3 length is 14 residues. The germline gives CDR1 MGHRA, CDR2 YSYEKL. CDR3 in amino acids: CASRPMGQGYGYTF.

The chain combines TRBV24-1 with TRBJ1-4; the D call of TRBD1 rests on TCRdb alone, since no DNA is present to check it. Germline V CDR1 and CDR2: KGHDR, SFDVKD. This CDR3 contains 20 residues. The CDR3 region is CATSSLGHERRPATNEKLFF.

The chain couples TRBV6-5 to TRBJ1-6. Germline lookup yields CDR1 MNHEY and CDR2 SVGAGI. There are 15 residues in the CDR3. The CDR3 reads CASSYSTGWDSPLHF.